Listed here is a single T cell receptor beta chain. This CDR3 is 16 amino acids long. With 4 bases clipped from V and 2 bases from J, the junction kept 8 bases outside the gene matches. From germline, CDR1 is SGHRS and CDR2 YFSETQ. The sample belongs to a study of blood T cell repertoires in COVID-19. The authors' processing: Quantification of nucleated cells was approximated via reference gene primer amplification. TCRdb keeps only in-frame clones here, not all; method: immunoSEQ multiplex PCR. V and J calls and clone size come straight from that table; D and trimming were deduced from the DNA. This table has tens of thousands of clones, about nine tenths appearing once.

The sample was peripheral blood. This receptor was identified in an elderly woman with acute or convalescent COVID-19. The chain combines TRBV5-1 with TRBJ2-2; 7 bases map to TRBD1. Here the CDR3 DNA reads TGCGCCAGCAGCGCGGACAGGATCCTCAACACCGGGGAGCTGTTTTTT. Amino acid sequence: CASSADRILNTGELFF.